This entry describes one T cell receptor beta chain. This CDR3 is built from 16 residues. V lost 4 bases and J lost 0; bases outside the gene matches: 3. The germline CDR1 and CDR2 sequences are LGHDT and YNNKEL (reference sequence). This record belongs to a study of T cell responses to AZD1222 COVID-19 vaccine. Only in-frame clones appear in the TCRdb table, and some are missing; sequencing was by immunoSEQ multiplex PCR. The sample shows 90,000 to 95,000 clones, around nine tenths of them seen only once. This sequence originates from an adult in good health. This chain connects TRBV3-1 (or the pseudogene TRBV3-2) to TRBJ2-6; 7 bases match TRBD2. The sample was peripheral blood, taken on day 0 of AZD1222 vaccination. The CDR3: CASSRGGSSGANVLTF. As DNA, the CDR3 is TGTGCCAGCAGCCGGGGCGGGAGCTCTGGGGCCAACGTCCTGACTTTC.